These 7 T cell receptor beta chains were sequenced from one sample in a study of PD-1 blockade in classical Hodgkin lymphoma. Every patient had relapsed following autologous stem cell transplantation, and cohorts differed in brentuximab vedotin exposure. The method was immunoSEQ multiplex PCR; TCRdb's version includes in-frame clones alone and lacks a portion of them. This table has over 35,000 clones, around 87% appearing once. The sample here was peripheral blood mononuclear cells (PBMCs), taken at baseline. These receptors were taken from a human donor with classical Hodgkin lymphoma.

The J gene is TRBJ1-2, the V gene TRBV9; a weak D match, TRBD1 (5 bases). CDR3 size: 13 residues. Per the germline V gene, CDR1 is SGDLS and CDR2 is YYNGEE. V was shortened by 4 bases and J by 2 bases, with 9 bases between the two germline ends. This CDR3 is CASSSRDNYGYTF. The CDR3 nucleotides are TGTGCCAGCAGCTCCCGGGACAACTATGGCTACACCTTC.

The chain links TRBV7-9 to TRBJ2-3; D might be TRBD1 or TRBD2, each matching 6 bases. This CDR3 comprises 16 residues. Trimming cost V 3 bases and J 1 base, with 14 bases left between them. CDR1 and CDR2 (germline): SEHNR, FQNEAQ (reference sequence). CDR3 region: CASSFLDSGRTDTQYF. The CDR3 DNA is TGTGCCAGCAGCTTCTTGGACAGCGGGCGCACAGATACGCAGTATTTT.

The chain couples TRBV5-4 to TRBJ1-5, with 7 bases identical to TRBD1. Losses at the gene ends were 2 bases for V and 7 bases for J; bases not matched to a gene: 6. The germline V gene has CDR1 SGHNT and CDR2 YYREEE (reference sequence). CDR3 length: 14 residues. The CDR3 DNA sequence: TGTGCCAGCAGCTTACAGGGGTCTAGGCAGCCCCAGCATTTT. It translates to CASSLQGSRQPQHF.

This clone has a single count. The chain carries TRBV6-5 and TRBJ2-7, with 8 bases that match TRBD2. This CDR3 contains 15 residues. The germline gives CDR1 MNHEY, CDR2 SVGAGI. V lost 2 bases to trimming and J lost 2 bases; unmatched junction nucleotides: 5. The CDR3 region is CASSYGPGGPYEQYF. The CDR3 nucleotides are TGTGCCAGCAGTTACGGGCCGGGGGGGCCCTACGAGCAGTACTTC.

This clone appeared once. V is TRBV10-3 and J is TRBJ1-4, with TRBD1 matching 7 bases. Looked up from germline, CDR1 is ENHRY and CDR2 is SYGVKD. The V gene end was trimmed by 5 bases and the J gene end by 8 bases; junction bases not matched to a gene: 11. There are 15 residues in the CDR3. The CDR3 nucleotides read TGTGCCATCAGTCCGACAGGGCAGATTGGAGAAAAACTGTTTTTT. Its protein is CAISPTGQIGEKLFF.

The rearrangement joins TRBV10-3 to TRBJ1-4; D gene uncertain. V was trimmed by 4 bases and J by 0 bases, leaving 9 bases between them. This CDR3 comprises 15 residues. Germline lookup yields CDR1 ENHRY and CDR2 SYGVKD. CDR3 protein: CAISGGVTTNEKLFF. Written as DNA, the CDR3 is TGTGCCATCAGTGGTGGGGTTACAACTAATGAAAAACTGTTTTTT.

The chain recombines TRBV29-1 with TRBJ2-5; 10 bases fit TRBD2. V lost 3 bases to trimming and J lost 4 bases; unmatched junction nucleotides: 17. Per germline, CDR1 SQVTM and CDR2 ANQGSEA. The CDR3 spans 18 residues. The CDR3 DNA is TGCAGCGTTGATGGACTAGCGGCTCCCCTCGGGGAGATAGAGACCCAGTACTTC. It yields the protein CSVDGLAAPLGEIETQYF.